This T cell receptor beta chain was obtained from a study of cytomegalovirus exposure and HLA in healthy donors. PCR primers comprised 60 Vbeta and 13 Jbeta primers. Sequencing was performed with immunoSEQ multiplex PCR; in TCRdb, only in-frame clones are kept and a portion is missing. The sample includes 130,000 or so clones, less than 75% of them seen just once. V gave up 6 bases and J gave up 1 base, with 3 bases separating them. CDR3 size: 12 residues. CDR1 is LNHDA and CDR2 is SQIVND in the germline V gene (reference sequence). V gene TRBV19 combines with J gene TRBJ2-2, with D uncertain. This sequence was found in a woman between 40 and 55 years old in good health and CMV-seropositive. The sequenced material came from PBMCs. CDR3 DNA: TGTGCCAGTAGCCAGAACACCGGGGAGCTGTTTTTT. As protein: CASSQNTGELFF.